This T cell receptor beta chain was documented in a study of T-cell memory formation after mild COVID-19. On the study more broadly: Clusters were largely donor specific.

Each CDR3 protein gets one entry after TCRdb re-called the 5' RACE reads with MiXCR. The repertoire includes roughly 190,000 distinct CDR3 sequences, about 11% of them detected once, and approximately 2.8% sits in the top ten. CDR1 is SQVTM and CDR2 is ANQGSEA in the germline V gene. The CDR3 contains 13 residues. Trimming shortened V by 4 bases and J by 3 bases, and 10 bases separated the two germline ends. Specimen: PBMCs or a T cell subset sorted from them (not recorded which). The receptor was derived from a man younger than 35 who had mild COVID-19 (a few samples of this study predate the infection). Cell type and time point are not known. The J gene is TRBJ1-5, the V gene TRBV29-1; a possible D gene is TRBD1 (5 bases). The CDR3 DNA follows: TGCAGCGTTGGTATACAGGTCAATCAGCCCCAGCATTTT. Translating gives CSVGIQVNQPQHF.